The 30 T cell receptor beta chains below come from one sample, sequenced in a study of T cell clones after liver transplantation. TCRdb's table, derived via immunoSEQ multiplex PCR, lists solely in-frame clones and lacks some. This sample carries some 110,000 clones, around four fifths of them seen once, and the ten largest clones take about 1%. This specimen consisted of CD4+ T cells from blood, obtained before liver transplant. The receptors shown here come from a human donor who received a liver transplant.

The chain joins TRBV20-1 to TRBJ2-3, with unresolved D. V was cut by 6 bases and J by 6 bases, with 10 bases left in between. CDR1 and CDR2 from the germline V gene are DFQATT and SNEGSKA (reference sequence). This CDR3 has 11 amino acids. The CDR3 is CSAKLGDTQYF. Written as DNA, the CDR3 is TGCAGTGCAAAACTCGGGGATACGCAGTATTTT.

This clone occurred once. V usage is TRBV18 and J usage is TRBJ2-1; weak D call: TRBD1 (6 bases). Trimming left V 6 bases short and J 0 bases short, with 15 bases between. The CDR3 runs 16 residues. CDR1 is KGHSH, CDR2 LQKENI, per germline. The CDR3 bases are TGTGCCAGCTCCCCTCGAGGACAGAGCTCCTACAATGAGCAGTTCTTC. This codes for CASSPRGQSSYNEQFF.

The chain links TRBV7-2 to TRBJ2-4; perhaps TRBD2 as D (6 bases). The V and J ends lost 3 bases and 3 bases respectively, with 18 bases between them. The germline gives CDR1 SGHTA, CDR2 FQGNSA. CDR3 length: 17 amino acids. The CDR3 loop reads CASSFVMTRNVKNIQYF. In DNA, the CDR3 is TGTGCCAGCAGCTTCGTAATGACTAGAAATGTCAAAAACATTCAGTACTTC.

The chain carries TRBV27 and TRBJ1-6; D might be TRBD1 (6 bases). This CDR3 region has 17 residues. Germline CDR1 is MNHEY and CDR2 is SMNVEV (reference sequence). Trimming took 5 bases from V and 3 from J, leaving 17 bases between them. CDR3 sequence: CASSTQVGALYNSPLHF. CDR3 nucleotides: TGTGCCAGCAGTACGCAAGTGGGGGCCCTCTATAATTCACCCCTCCACTTT.

The chain uses TRBV18 and TRBJ2-5, with unresolved D. V was pared by 3 bases and J by 5 bases, with 10 bases between. There are 13 residues in the CDR3. CDR1 is KGHSH, CDR2 LQKENI, per germline. CDR3 sequence reads: CASSPQGGETQYF. DNA for the CDR3: TGTGCCAGCTCACCGCAAGGTGGGGAGACCCAGTACTTC.

V is TRBV6-1 and J is TRBJ2-1; 7 bases align to TRBD1. V lost 7 bases, J lost 10 bases, and 7 bases stayed unmatched. The CDR3 totals 12 residues. The V gene's germline CDR1 is MNHNS and CDR2 SASEGT. CDR3 coding DNA: TGTGCCAGCACCCTAAGACAGGGCGAGCAGTTCTTC. Translating gives CASTLRQGEQFF.

The gene calls are TRBV18 and TRBJ1-1, with a possible D match to TRBD1 (5 bases). The CDR3 covers 15 residues. Trimming pared 0 bases from V and 4 bases from J, leaving 12 bases between. Germline V gene data show CDR1 as KGHSH and CDR2 as LQKENI. The CDR3 bases are TGTGCCAGCTCACCACCATGGGGCGACGGCACTGAAGCTTTCTTT. The encoded protein is CASSPPWGDGTEAFF.

This sequence joins TRBV29-1 and TRBJ2-2, with 9 bases identical to TRBD2. CDR3 size: 18 residues. In germline, CDR1 is SQVTM, CDR2 ANQGSEA. V dropped 6 bases and J dropped 5; count of bases not matched to a gene: 19. CDR3 nucleotide sequence: TGCAGCGTGGGCCACGGTGGTGCGGGAGGGAGTGGAACCGGGGAGCTGTTTTTT. Translation gives CSVGHGGAGGSGTGELFF.

The chain joins TRBV7-2 to TRBJ2-1; 11 positions agree with TRBD2. V shed 3 bases, J shed 4 bases, and the junction held 2 bases outside the gene matches. CDR3 length: 15 amino acids. Per the germline V gene, CDR1 is SGHTA and CDR2 is FQGNSA. The CDR3 reads CASSLSSGGYNEQFF. CDR3 in DNA: TGTGCCAGCAGCTTGTCTAGCGGGGGGTACAATGAGCAGTTCTTC.

The sample holds many counts of this clone. V usage is TRBV19 and J usage is TRBJ2-7, with 11 bases aligning to TRBD1. Germline V lookup: CDR1 LNHDA, CDR2 SQIVND (reference sequence). Trimming took 6 bases from V and 6 from J; bases not matched to a gene: 7. This CDR3 comprises 14 residues. This CDR3 is CASRSGTGGTEQYF. In nucleotides, the CDR3 is TGTGCCAGTAGATCCGGGACAGGGGGTACCGAGCAGTACTTC. Based on the CDR3 plus reference TRBV19 and TRBJ2-7, the full variable domain is DGGITQSPKYLFRKEGQNVTLSCEQNLNHDAMYWYRQDPGQGLRLIYYSQIVNDFQKGDIAEGYSVSREKKESFPLTVTSAQKNPTAFYLCASRSGTGGTEQYFGPGTRLTVT.

This chain links TRBV19 with TRBJ1-3; TRBD1 aligns across 10 bases. The CDR3 totals 20 residues. The germline gives CDR1 LNHDA, CDR2 SQIVND (reference sequence). The V gene end was trimmed by 3 bases and the J gene end by 2 bases; junction bases not matched to a gene: 16. The CDR3 loop reads CASSMRRTGTGESAGNTIYF. As DNA, the CDR3 is TGTGCCAGTAGTATGAGACGTACCGGGACAGGGGAGTCCGCTGGAAACACCATATATTTT.

The chain uses TRBV28 and TRBJ2-7; 13 bases are a match to TRBD2. The CDR3 covers 16 residues. Per the germline V gene, CDR1 is MDHEN and CDR2 is SYDVKM. J was trimmed by 5 bases and V by 5 bases; bases with no gene match: 9. The CDR3, as DNA: TGTGCCAGCAGTACCGTACTAGCGGGAGGGCCGGACGAGCAGTACTTC. It yields the protein CASSTVLAGGPDEQYF.

V is TRBV25-1 and J is TRBJ1-6; 9 bases fit TRBD1. Germline V gives CDR1 MGHDK, CDR2 SYGVNS. The CDR3 has 15 residues. J gave up 7 bases and V 5 bases, and 6 bases lay outside the gene matches. CDR3 coding DNA: TGTGCCAGCAGTTGGGGACAGGGACTGAATTCACCCCTCCACTTT. Amino acid sequence: CASSWGQGLNSPLHF.

The chain recombines TRBV15 with TRBJ2-1, with 8 bases matching TRBD2. This CDR3 region has 16 residues. Germline V gene sequence: CDR1 LNHNV, CDR2 YYDKDF (reference sequence). The V segment lost 1 base and the J segment 6 bases; nucleotides outside the gene matches: 8. The CDR3 bases are TGTGCCACCAGCAGAGTCCCTAGGACTAGCTCCAATGAGCAGTTCTTC. Protein product: CATSRVPRTSSNEQFF. Full variable domain (outside the CDR3, taken from reference TRBV15 and TRBJ2-1): DAMVIQNPRYQVTQFGKPVTLSCSQTLNHNVMYWYQQKSSQAPKLLFHYYDKDFNNEADTPDNFQSRRPNTSFCFLDIRSPGLGDTAMYLCATSRVPRTSSNEQFFGPGTRLTVL.

The rearrangement joins TRBV27 to TRBJ1-1; D possibly corresponds to TRBD1 (6 bases). In germline, CDR1 is MNHEY, CDR2 SMNVEV (reference sequence). The CDR3 is made up of 17 amino acids. V gave up 1 base and J gave up 1 base, with 16 bases separating them. CDR3 in amino acids: CASSLYGGGVGNTEAFF. The CDR3 bases are TGTGCCAGCAGTTTATACGGGGGGGGCGTGGGGAACACTGAAGCTTTCTTT.

The rearrangement links TRBV28 to TRBJ1-2, with a possible D match to TRBD1 (5 bases). Trimming pared 7 bases from V and 7 bases from J, leaving 19 bases between. Germline V gene sequence: CDR1 MDHEN, CDR2 SYDVKM. The CDR3 has 14 amino acids. CDR3 loop: CASIEWRSGSGYTF. The CDR3 region has the DNA TGTGCCAGCATCGAATGGAGGTCAGGGTCTGGCTACACCTTC.

V gene TRBV28 combines with J gene TRBJ2-5; TRBD1 is a possible D gene (6 bases). CDR3 length: 15 amino acids. V dropped 4 bases and J dropped 0 bases, with 12 bases sitting between them. Germline CDR1 and CDR2: MDHEN and SYDVKM. CDR3 nucleotides: TGTGCCAGCAGTTCAGGGGTTAGGGACCAAGAGACCCAGTACTTC. Protein sequence: CASSSGVRDQETQYF.

The chain joins TRBV4-1 to TRBJ2-5; possible D gene TRBD1, 6 bases. This CDR3 is built from 13 residues. V was cut by 5 bases and J by 5 bases, with 12 bases left in between. CDR1 MGHRA and CDR2 YSYEKL come from the germline V gene. This CDR3 reads CASSSGTWETQYF. In DNA, the CDR3 is TGCGCCAGCAGCTCGGGGACATGGGAGACCCAGTACTTC.

This clone has more than one count but fewer than ten. This chain joins TRBV6-5 and TRBJ1-5; D gene uncertain. CDR1 MNHEY and CDR2 SVGAGI come from the germline V gene. CDR3 length: 13 amino acids. Trimming pared 1 base from V and 7 bases from J, leaving 8 bases between. This chain's CDR3 is CASSYWVGQPQHF. CDR3 nucleotide sequence: TGTGCCAGCAGTTACTGGGTTGGGCAGCCCCAGCATTTT.

The chain carries TRBV10-3 and TRBJ2-3; 10 bases match TRBD2. V lost 0 bases, J lost 4 bases, and 10 bases stayed unmatched. CDR1 and CDR2 from the germline V gene are ENHRY and SYGVKD. The CDR3 contains 18 residues. This CDR3 is CAISESSGGAGAADTQYF. The CDR3 region has the DNA TGTGCCATCAGTGAGTCAAGCGGGGGGGCCGGGGCGGCAGATACGCAGTATTTT.

J is TRBJ2-5 and V is TRBV7-3; possibly TRBD1 or TRBD2 for D (5 bases each). V lost 3 bases, J lost 5 bases, and 10 bases lay in between. Germline V gene sequence: CDR1 SGHTA, CDR2 FQGTGA. The CDR3 is made up of 13 amino acids. As DNA, the CDR3 is TGTGCCAGCAGCTTCGGGGCCCTTGAGACCCAGTACTTC. Translation gives CASSFGALETQYF.

The chain employs TRBV21-1 and TRBJ2-7; TRBD2 is taken as the D call from the table, unchecked against the DNA. TRBV21-1 is tagged as a pseudogene. The CDR3 length is 14 residues. The CDR3 region is CASSNFPYLYEQYF. The CDR3 nucleotides are TGTGCCAGCAGCAATTTCCCGTACCTATACGAGCAGTACTTC.

There are a few counts of this clone. This chain connects TRBV7-2 to TRBJ2-7, with 8 bases aligning to TRBD1. The CDR3 contains 15 residues. CDR1 is SGHTA and CDR2 is FQGNSA in the germline V gene. Trimming took 4 bases from V and 3 from J; bases not matched to a gene: 8. CDR3: CASSSRPGGFYEQYF. The CDR3 bases are TGTGCCAGCAGCTCAAGGCCAGGGGGCTTCTACGAGCAGTACTTC.

The chain carries TRBV29-1 and TRBJ2-1, with TRBD2 matching 10 bases. The germline CDR1 and CDR2 sequences are SQVTM and ANQGSEA. The junction had 4 bases not matched to a gene; V was cut back by 6 bases and J by 8 bases. This CDR3 is built from 12 residues. The CDR3 region is CSVSGRAHEQFF. For the CDR3, the DNA is TGCAGCGTGAGCGGGAGGGCCCATGAGCAGTTCTTC.

CDR3 bases: TGTGCCAGCAGTCGACTGGGACTAGCGGGACCCAATGAGCAGTTCTTC. As protein: CASSRLGLAGPNEQFF. The J gene is TRBJ2-1, the V gene TRBV14; TRBD2 matches 13 bases. V dropped 6 bases and J dropped 6; count of bases not matched to a gene: 8. The CDR3 is 16 amino acids. Germline-derived CDR1 and CDR2 are SGHDN and FVKESK.

This chain connects TRBV2 to TRBJ1-3, with TRBD1 identical over 7 bases. Germline V gives CDR1 SNHLY, CDR2 FYNNEI. The J segment lost 0 bases and the V segment lost 0 bases, leaving 2 bases of the junction unmatched. This CDR3 is 16 amino acids long. This CDR3 reads CASSEAGQLSGNTIYF. Written as DNA, the CDR3 is TGTGCCAGCAGTGAAGCGGGACAGCTCTCTGGAAACACCATATATTTT. Full variable domain (remainder filled in from reference TRBV2 and TRBJ1-3): EPEVTQTPSHQVTQMGQEVILRCVPISNHLYFYWYRQILGQKVEFLVSFYNNEISEKSEIFDDQFSVERPDGSNFTLKIRSTKLEDSAMYFCASSEAGQLSGNTIYFGEGSWLTVV.

This clone was seen a few times. V and J are TRBV6-6 and TRBJ1-5; no clear D gene. V lost 1 base and J lost 5, with 9 bases in between. The germline V gene has CDR1 MNHNY and CDR2 SVGAGI (reference sequence). The CDR3 has 14 amino acids. The CDR3 is CASSYLGPDQPQHF. DNA of the CDR3: TGTGCCAGCAGTTACTTAGGGCCCGATCAGCCCCAGCATTTT.

The rearrangement uses TRBV21-1 and TRBJ1-1; TRBD1 is the table's D call and was not checked against the DNA. TRBV21-1 is shown as a pseudogene. This CDR3 has 12 amino acids. Here the CDR3 DNA reads TGTGCCAGCAGCATAACAGGGCCTGAAGCTTTCTTT. Translated: CASSITGPEAFF.

The chain carries TRBV5-1 and TRBJ1-6, with no clear D. This CDR3 region has 14 residues. The germline gives CDR1 SGHRS, CDR2 YFSETQ. Trimming removed 1 base at V and 10 bases at J, with 12 bases between. CDR3 in amino acids: CASSLTVTLSPLHF. The CDR3 DNA is TGCGCCAGCAGCTTGACAGTAACCCTCTCACCCCTCCACTTT.

The chain carries TRBV10-3 and TRBJ2-1; 7 nucleotides match TRBD2. The CDR3 is 17 residues long. Germline CDR1 is ENHRY and CDR2 is SYGVKD. With V trimmed by 2 bases and J by 5 bases, 12 bases remained unmatched. The CDR3 is CAISELRASGIDNEQFF. DNA for the CDR3: TGTGCCATCAGTGAGCTCCGGGCTAGCGGCATAGACAATGAGCAGTTCTTC.